One sample yielded the 21 T cell receptor beta chains listed below, sequenced in a study of Ad26.COV2.S vaccination and SARS-CoV-2 variants. Stated treatment: some 20 received Ad26.COV2.S at low or high dose, single or two shots; several received placebo; per-sample allocation not given. Specimens were obtained on day 63 following the first vaccine or placebo injection. Sequenced by immunoSEQ multiplex PCR; TCRdb stores in-frame clones only, minus some. This sample has roughly 250,000 clones, with roughly 87% found just once. The sequencing used peripheral blood, collected in a trial of Ad26.COV2.S vaccine versus placebo. The origin of the receptors is a person aged 18-60 years who received the Ad26.COV2.S COVID-19 vaccine or a placebo.

The gene calls are TRBV2 and TRBJ2-2; 10 nucleotides agree with TRBD2. CDR1 is SNHLY and CDR2 is FYNNEI in the germline V gene. The CDR3 covers 17 residues. Losses at the gene ends were 0 bases for V and 9 bases for J; bases not matched to a gene: 10. DNA of the CDR3: TGTGCCAGCAGTGAAGCGCTTGGTAGCGGGAGGTTCTGGGAGCTGTTTTTT. The encoded protein is CASSEALGSGRFWELFF.

A few counts support this clone. This rearrangement joins TRBV10-3 to TRBJ2-7, with D possibly being TRBD2 (6 bases). V was pared by 0 bases and J by 5 bases, with 8 bases between. The CDR3 contains 13 residues. CDR1 and CDR2 from the germline V gene are ENHRY and SYGVKD. Here the CDR3 reads CAISESGGDEQYV. CDR3 coding DNA: TGTGCCATCAGTGAGTCGGGCGGGGACGAGCAGTACGTC.

Notes on this clone: The junction differs from germline at one of its ends, possibly a read error. The chain couples TRBV6-6 to TRBJ2-1; the D gene is possibly TRBD1 (6 bases). The germline gives CDR1 MNHNY, CDR2 SVGAGI (reference sequence). This CDR3 has 14 amino acids. The CDR3 region is CASSDSGAVDEQFF. CDR3 nucleotide sequence: TGTGCCAGCAGTGACTCAGGGGCTGTGGATGAGCAGTTCTTC.

The chain uses TRBV5-1 and TRBJ1-4; the D gene is possibly TRBD1 (6 bases). This CDR3 has 16 residues. The V and J ends lost 4 bases and 0 bases respectively, with 13 bases between them. Germline CDR1 is SGHRS and CDR2 is YFSETQ. CDR3 bases: TGCGCCAGCAGCCCGGATACAGGGACAACTAATGAAAAACTGTTTTTT. Translated, it gives CASSPDTGTTNEKLFF.

The rearrangement uses TRBV4-2 and TRBJ2-5; no clear D. The CDR3 length is 12 residues. Trimming left V 2 bases short and J 4 bases short, with 5 bases between. CDR1 is LGHNA, CDR2 YNFKEQ, per germline. CDR3 sequence reads: CASSQSRETQYF. DNA of the CDR3: TGTGCCAGCAGCCAATCTCGAGAGACCCAGTACTTC.

This chain connects TRBV5-6 to TRBJ1-2, with 9 nucleotides matching TRBD1. V lost 0 bases and J lost 7; bases outside the gene matches: 4. The CDR3 length is 14 residues. Per germline, CDR1 SGHDT and CDR2 YYEEEE. CDR3 loop: CASSLGGTGIGYTF. The CDR3 coding sequence is TGTGCCAGCAGCTTGGGGGGGACAGGGATTGGCTACACCTTC.

The chain combines TRBV5-1 with TRBJ1-5, with a possible D match to TRBD1 (5 bases). The CDR3 totals 14 residues. Germline V gives CDR1 SGHRS, CDR2 YFSETQ. Trimming pared 0 bases from V and 6 bases from J, leaving 10 bases between. The DNA for the CDR3 is TGCGCCAGCAGCTTGGAGGGGAGGGGTCAGCCCCAGCATTTT. It specifies CASSLEGRGQPQHF.

V and J are TRBV10-3 and TRBJ2-5; 9 bases are shared with TRBD2. J gave up 0 bases and V 0 bases, and 8 bases lay outside the gene matches. Germline V gene sequence: CDR1 ENHRY, CDR2 SYGVKD. The CDR3 sequence is 18 residues long. This CDR3 is CAISESASGGRYQETQYF. The CDR3, as DNA: TGTGCCATCAGTGAGTCGGCGAGCGGGGGGCGTTACCAAGAGACCCAGTACTTC.

The chain links TRBV5-1 to TRBJ2-2; D unresolved. CDR3 size: 15 residues. V was shortened by 2 bases and J by 1 base, with 9 bases between the two germline ends. Germline V CDR1 and CDR2: SGHRS, YFSETQ. The CDR3: CASSFGELNTGELFF. As DNA, the CDR3 is TGCGCCAGCAGCTTTGGAGAGTTGAACACCGGGGAGCTGTTTTTT.

The rearrangement links TRBV4-2 to TRBJ2-2; a possible D gene is TRBD2 (6 bases). Germline CDR1 LGHNA, CDR2 YNFKEQ. Deletions cut 0 bases from V and 5 bases from J, with 19 bases between. The CDR3 runs to 18 residues. In DNA form, the CDR3 reads TGTGCCAGCAGCCAAGATCGTTATAGCCCGGGGGAAACCGGGGAGCTGTTTTTT. It codes for CASSQDRYSPGETGELFF.

The chain uses TRBV19 and TRBJ1-3; no clear D. Germline CDR1 is LNHDA and CDR2 is SQIVND (reference sequence). The CDR3 contains 13 residues. V gave up 7 bases and J gave up 1 base, with 8 bases separating them. The CDR3 DNA sequence: TGTGCCAGTAACTCTGGGTCTGGAAACACCATATATTTT. It is translated as CASNSGSGNTIYF.

This rearrangement joins TRBV6-6 to TRBJ2-4; D gene ambiguous. Germline V lookup: CDR1 MNHNY, CDR2 SVGAGI (reference sequence). V was clipped by 6 bases and J by 3 bases, with 12 bases between them. CDR3 size: 14 residues. The CDR3 is CASRPSLGKNIQYF. The CDR3 DNA sequence: TGTGCCAGCAGGCCAAGTTTAGGCAAAAACATTCAGTACTTC.

The rearrangement joins TRBV27 to TRBJ2-5; D is uncertain. Deletions cut 2 bases from V and 2 bases from J, with 3 bases between. This CDR3 has 12 amino acids. CDR1 is MNHEY, CDR2 SMNVEV, per germline (reference sequence). For the CDR3, the DNA is TGTGCCAGCAGTTTAGGACAAGAGACCCAGTACTTC. Translation gives CASSLGQETQYF.

This rearrangement joins TRBV6-4 to TRBJ2-1; D is possibly TRBD1 (5 bases). The CDR3 has 14 amino acids. CDR1 and CDR2 (germline): MRHNA, SNTAGT. The V end was cut by 6 bases, the J end by 5 bases, with 14 bases between. CDR3 DNA: TGTGCCAGCAGCACCGACAGCTTCAACAATGAGCAGTTCTTC. Protein sequence: CASSTDSFNNEQFF.

The chain uses TRBV6-1 and TRBJ1-2, with 7 bases matching TRBD1. The CDR3 contains 13 residues. Looked up from germline, CDR1 is MNHNS and CDR2 is SASEGT. With V trimmed by 2 bases and J by 6 bases, 3 bases remained unmatched. In DNA, the CDR3 is TGTGCCAGCAGTGAACACAGGGGCGATGGCTACACCTTC. Protein sequence: CASSEHRGDGYTF.

The V and J genes are TRBV4-3 and TRBJ1-3; 12 bases align to TRBD1. This CDR3 has 17 residues. The V and J ends lost 4 bases and 4 bases, in that order; junction bases with no gene match: 8. Germline loops: CDR1 LGHNA, CDR2 YSLEER. CDR3 sequence reads: CASSRAGTGGEGNTIYF. The CDR3 DNA reads as TGCGCCAGCAGCCGCGCGGGGACAGGGGGCGAGGGAAACACCATATATTTT.

In DNA form, the CDR3 reads TGTGCCTGGAGTATCCAAGCGGGATTTACCAATGAGCAGTTCTTC. This encodes CAWSIQAGFTNEQFF. The J gene is TRBJ2-1, the V gene TRBV30; TRBD2 aligns across 7 bases. There are 15 residues in the CDR3. Trimming took 2 bases from V and 6 from J; bases not matched to a gene: 10. CDR1 and CDR2 (germline): GTSNPN, SVGIG (reference sequence).

This clone was seen a single time. The chain combines TRBV5-6 with TRBJ1-3, with D tentatively TRBD1 (6 bases). V was cut by 5 bases and J by 7 bases, with 19 bases left in between. Per germline, CDR1 SGHDT and CDR2 YYEEEE. The CDR3 consists of 15 residues. The DNA of the CDR3 is TGTGCCAGCAGGGAACAGGGCGGGATACGGAACACCATATATTTT. This sequence encodes CASREQGGIRNTIYF.

A word on this clone: Other nucleotide sequences from this sample produce the same CDR3. CDR3 protein: CASSPLNTGELFF. The DNA of the CDR3 is TGTGCCAGCTCACCCTTGAACACCGGGGAGCTGTTTTTT. The V and J genes are TRBV18 and TRBJ2-2; D is undetermined. V lost 3 bases, J lost 1 base, and 3 bases lay in between. The germline CDR1 and CDR2 sequences are KGHSH and LQKENI. This CDR3 spans 13 amino acids.

The gene calls are TRBV7-2 and TRBJ1-2; D is unclear. Germline CDR1 reads SGHTA; CDR2 reads FQGNSA. V was cut by 2 bases and J by 6 bases, with 13 bases left in between. This CDR3 is built from 14 residues. The CDR3 nucleotides are TGTGCCAGCAGCTTATCTCCCCGGGTAAATGGCTACACCTTC. Its protein product is CASSLSPRVNGYTF.

The CDR3 nucleotides read TGCAGCTTTAAAATAACGGGACAGTTCACTGAAGCTTTCTTT. Protein product: CSFKITGQFTEAFF. The rearrangement joins TRBV29-1 to TRBJ1-1, with 7 bases aligning to TRBD1. CDR3 length: 14 residues. The J segment lost 4 bases and the V segment lost 8 bases, leaving 13 bases of the junction unmatched. Germline V gene data show CDR1 as SQVTM and CDR2 as ANQGSEA. The variable domain in full, completed from reference TRBV29-1 and TRBJ1-1, reads SAVISQKPSRDICQRGTSLTIQCQVDSQVTMMFWYRQQPGQSLTLIATANQGSEATYESGFVIDKFPISRPNLTFSTLTVSNMSPEDSSIYLCSFKITGQFTEAFFGQGTRLTVV.